The present entry profiles one T cell receptor beta chain with its context. Its antigen is currently unknown. This sample stems from a study of cytomegalovirus exposure and HLA in healthy donors. Looking at the study overall: According to later analysis, the same platform produced the 120 or so validation and about 630 first-cohort repertoires. Study-wide results and caveats: Under in vitro conditions, a few CMV-associated chains were confirmed as specific for CMV antigens.

Measured with immunoSEQ multiplex PCR; TCRdb has only the in-frame clones, and not every one. The sample contains 140,000 or so clones, over 80% of which appear only once. The CDR3 is 19 residues long. Germline V gives CDR1 MNHNS, CDR2 SASEGT. V shed 4 bases, J shed 5 bases, and the junction held 11 bases outside the gene matches. The donors were members of the roughly 120-subject validation cohort (separate from the roughly 670-subject first cohort). The V and J genes are TRBV6-1 and TRBJ2-2; TRBD2 aligns across 15 bases. The receptor's source is a woman aged 30 to 39 in good health and CMV-seropositive. Sequenced input: PBMCs. The CDR3 region has the DNA TGTGCCAGCAGTGTTCGGGGACTAGCGGGGGGCCCAGGAACCGGGGAGCTGTTTTTT. Protein product: CASSVRGLAGGPGTGELFF.